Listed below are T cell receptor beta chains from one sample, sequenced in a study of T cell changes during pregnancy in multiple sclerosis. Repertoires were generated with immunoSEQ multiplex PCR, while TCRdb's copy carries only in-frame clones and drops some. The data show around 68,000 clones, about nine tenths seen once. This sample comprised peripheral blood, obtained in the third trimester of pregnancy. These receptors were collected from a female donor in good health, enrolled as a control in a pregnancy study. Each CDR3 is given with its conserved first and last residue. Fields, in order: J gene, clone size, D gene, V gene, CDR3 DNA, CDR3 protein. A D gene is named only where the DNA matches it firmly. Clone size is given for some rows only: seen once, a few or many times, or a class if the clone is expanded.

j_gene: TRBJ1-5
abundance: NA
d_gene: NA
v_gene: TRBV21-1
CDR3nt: TGTGCCAGCAGCTTGACTATCCCGAGCAATCAGCCCCAGCATTTT
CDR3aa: CASSLTIPSNQPQHF

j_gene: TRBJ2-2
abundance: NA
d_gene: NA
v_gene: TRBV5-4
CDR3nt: TGTGCCAGCAGTTGGACAGCTTCCGGGGAGCTGTTTTTT
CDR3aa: CASSWTASGELFF

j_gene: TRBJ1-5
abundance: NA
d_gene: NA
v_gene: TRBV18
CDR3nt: TGTGCCAGCTCACCACCGGGCGCGCCCCAGCATTTT
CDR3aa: CASSPPGAPQHF

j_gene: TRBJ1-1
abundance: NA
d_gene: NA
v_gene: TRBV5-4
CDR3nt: TGTGCCAGCAGCTTGGGTCTTACTGAAGCTTTCTTT
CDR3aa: CASSLGLTEAFF

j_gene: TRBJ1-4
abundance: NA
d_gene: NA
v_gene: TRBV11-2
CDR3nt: TGTGCCAGCAGCTTAGGAGGGCAGGGGTCGGTCGAAAAACTGTTTTTT
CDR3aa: CASSLGGQGSVEKLFF

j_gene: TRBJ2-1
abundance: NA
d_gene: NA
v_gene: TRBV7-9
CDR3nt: TGTGCCAGCGCGCCGTACAATGAGCAGTTCTTC
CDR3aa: CASAPYNEQFF

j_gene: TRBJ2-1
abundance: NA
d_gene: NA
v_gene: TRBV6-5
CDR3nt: TGTGCCAGCAGTTACAATCAGGACAGCTCTAATGAGCAGTTCTTC
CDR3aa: CASSYNQDSSNEQFF

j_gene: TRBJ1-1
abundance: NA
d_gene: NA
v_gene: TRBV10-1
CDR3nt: TGCGCCAGCAGTGAGTCAGGAAGGGGGAACACTGAAGCTTTCTTT
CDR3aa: CASSESGRGNTEAFF

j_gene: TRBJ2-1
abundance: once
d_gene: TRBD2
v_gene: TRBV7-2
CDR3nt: TGTGCCAGCAGCTTAGCGCCTAGCGGAAGATACAATGAGCAGTTCTTC
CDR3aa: CASSLAPSGRYNEQFF

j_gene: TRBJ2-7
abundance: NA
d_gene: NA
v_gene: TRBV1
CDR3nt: TGCACCAGCAGCCAAGTAGCTGTGTCTTTACTCTCCTACGAGCAGTACTTC
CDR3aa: CTSSQVAVSLLSYEQYF

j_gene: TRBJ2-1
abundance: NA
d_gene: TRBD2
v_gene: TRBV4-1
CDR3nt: TGCGCCAGCAGCAGGCGGCTAGCGGGAGGGGGAAATGAGCAGTTCTTC
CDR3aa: CASSRRLAGGGNEQFF

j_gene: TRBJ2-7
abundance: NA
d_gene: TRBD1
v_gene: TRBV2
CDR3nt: TGTGCCAGCAGTCCGACAGGGGGTACCTACGAGCAGTACTTC
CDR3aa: CASSPTGGTYEQYF

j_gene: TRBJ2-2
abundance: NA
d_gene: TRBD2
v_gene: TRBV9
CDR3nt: TGTGCCAGCAGCGTCACCGGGACTAGCGCCGGGGAGCTGTTTTTT
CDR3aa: CASSVTGTSAGELFF

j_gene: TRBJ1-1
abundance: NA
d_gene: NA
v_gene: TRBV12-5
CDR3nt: TGTGCTAGTGGTTTACGACAGAACACTGAAGCTTTCTTT
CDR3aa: CASGLRQNTEAFF

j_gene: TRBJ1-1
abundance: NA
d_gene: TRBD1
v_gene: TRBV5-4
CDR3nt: TGTGCCAGCAGCTTTAACAGGGGTACTGAAGCTTTCTTT
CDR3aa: CASSFNRGTEAFF

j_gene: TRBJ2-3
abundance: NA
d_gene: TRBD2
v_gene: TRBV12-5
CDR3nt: TGTGCTAACCGCGGGGGGTCCACAGATACGCAGTATTTT
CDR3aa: CANRGGSTDTQYF

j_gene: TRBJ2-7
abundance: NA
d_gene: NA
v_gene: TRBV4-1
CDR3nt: TGCGCCAGCAGCCAAGATGTGAGCTCCTACGAGCAGTACTTC
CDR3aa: CASSQDVSSYEQYF

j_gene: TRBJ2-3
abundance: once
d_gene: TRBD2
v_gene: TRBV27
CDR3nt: TGTGCCAGCAGTTTCCGTCCCCCCGGGGGGAGCACAGATACGCAGTATTTT
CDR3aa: CASSFRPPGGSTDTQYF

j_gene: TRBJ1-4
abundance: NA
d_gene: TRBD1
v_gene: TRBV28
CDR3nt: TGTGCCAGCAGGGAGAGACAGGGGAATGAAAAACTGTTTTTT
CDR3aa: CASRERQGNEKLFF

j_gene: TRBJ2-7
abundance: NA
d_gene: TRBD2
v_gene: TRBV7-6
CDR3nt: TGTGCCAGCAGCTCTGGGGCGGGGGTGAGAATCTACGAGCAGTACTTC
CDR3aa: CASSSGAGVRIYEQYF

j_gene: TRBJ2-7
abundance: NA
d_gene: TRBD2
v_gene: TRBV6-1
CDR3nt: TGTGCCAGCAGTGAACTAGCGGGAGCGAGCGAGCAGTACTTC
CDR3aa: CASSELAGASEQYF

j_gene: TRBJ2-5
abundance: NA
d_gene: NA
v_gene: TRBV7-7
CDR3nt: TGTGCTAGCAGCTTAGTTTTAGCGGACCAAGAGACCCAGTACTTC
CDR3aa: CASSLVLADQETQYF

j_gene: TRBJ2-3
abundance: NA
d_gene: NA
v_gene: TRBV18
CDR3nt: TGTGCCAGCTCACCAACTAGCACAAACACAGATACGCAGTATTTT
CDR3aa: CASSPTSTNTDTQYF

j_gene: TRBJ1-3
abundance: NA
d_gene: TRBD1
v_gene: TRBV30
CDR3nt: TGTGCCTGCCACAGGGGGGGAAACACCATATATTTT
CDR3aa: CACHRGGNTIYF

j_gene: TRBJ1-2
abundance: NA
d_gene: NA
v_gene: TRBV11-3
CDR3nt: TGTGCCAGCAATTCTGTTGAGGAGGGTTTAAGGGGACCCAACTATGGCTACACCTTC
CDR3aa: CASNSVEEGLRGPNYGYTF

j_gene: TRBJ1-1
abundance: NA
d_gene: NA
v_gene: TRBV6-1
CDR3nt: TGTGCCAGCAGTGAAGTACGGGGGTTGTTGGCTTTCTTT
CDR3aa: CASSEVRGLLAFF